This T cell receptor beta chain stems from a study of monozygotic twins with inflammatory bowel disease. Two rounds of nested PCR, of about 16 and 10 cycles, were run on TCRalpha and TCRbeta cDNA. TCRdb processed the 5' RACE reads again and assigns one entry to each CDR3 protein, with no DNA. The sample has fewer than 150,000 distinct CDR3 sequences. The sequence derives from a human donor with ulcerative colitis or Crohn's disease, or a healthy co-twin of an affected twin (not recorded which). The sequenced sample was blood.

The CDR3 is CSASWAGDPFSYEQYF. This chain uses TRBV20-1 with TRBJ2-7; as DNA is missing, the TRBD2 call by TCRdb cannot be tested. The CDR3 totals 16 residues. Germline-derived CDR1 and CDR2 are DFQATT and SNEGSKA (reference sequence).